These 30 T cell receptor beta chains were sequenced from one sample in a study of blood T cell repertoires in COVID-19. Here immunoSEQ multiplex PCR was the method, and the copy in TCRdb shows in-frame clones only, minus some. The data contain 80,000 to 100,000 clones, about 90% of them singletons. The sequenced sample was peripheral blood. The receptors come from a man between 45 and 60 years old with COVID-19, enrolled during active disease.

This chain uses TRBV28 with TRBJ2-4; possibly TRBD1 for D (5 bases). The V and J ends lost 4 bases and 10 bases respectively, with 23 bases between them. Germline CDR1 is MDHEN and CDR2 is SYDVKM. The length of the CDR3 is 16 residues. CDR3 loop: CASSSNPYAGISIQYF. The CDR3 region has the DNA TGTGCCAGCAGTTCCAACCCTTATGCAGGGATAAGTATTCAGTACTTC.

Turning to this clone: A read error may produce the germline difference seen at one junction end. The rearrangement uses TRBV2 and TRBJ1-1, with TRBD1 matching over 8 bases. CDR1 is SNHLY, CDR2 FYNNEI, per germline. This CDR3 has 16 amino acids. The CDR3 nucleotides read TGTGCCAGCAGAGAAGACAGGGGACTTAAGAACACTGAAGCTTTCTTT. Amino acid sequence: CASREDRGLKNTEAFF. Full variable domain (rest looked up from reference TRBV2 and TRBJ1-1): EPEVTQTPSHQVTQMGQEVILRCVPISNHLYFYWYRQILGQKVEFLVSFYNNEISEKSEIFDDQFSVERPDGSNFTLKIRSTKLEDSAMYFCASREDRGLKNTEAFFGQGTRLTVV.

The gene calls are TRBV27 and TRBJ2-2; 9 positions match TRBD1. Germline loops: CDR1 MNHEY, CDR2 SMNVEV (reference sequence). This CDR3 is built from 17 residues. The trim removed 6 bases at V and 7 bases at J, leaving 15 bases unmatched. The CDR3, as DNA: TGTGCCAGCAGCACATTGGGGGGACAGGGTTTGAGCGGGGAGCTGTTTTTT. Amino acid sequence: CASSTLGGQGLSGELFF.

The genes are TRBV21-1 and TRBJ2-2; TRBD1 reflects the table's D call only, with no check against the DNA. TRBV21-1 is a pseudogene. CDR3 size: 18 residues. The CDR3 bases are TGTGCCAGCAGCAAAAGGGACAGGGGGCGCGATAACACCGGGGAGCTGTTTTTT. Protein: CASSKRDRGRDNTGELFF.

The chain combines TRBV6-4 with TRBJ1-6, with D possibly matching TRBD1 (6 bases). The V end was cut by 6 bases, the J end by 8 bases, with 14 bases between. CDR1 is MRHNA and CDR2 is SNTAGT in the germline V gene. The CDR3 extends over 14 amino acids. CDR3 amino acids: CASSPTGKDSPLHF. CDR3 nucleotide sequence: TGTGCCAGCAGCCCCACAGGGAAGGATTCACCCCTCCACTTT.

V and J are TRBV24-1 and TRBJ2-3; a weak D match, TRBD1 (6 bases). There are 12 residues in the CDR3. Germline V lookup: CDR1 KGHDR, CDR2 SFDVKD. Trimming pared 6 bases from V and 3 bases from J, leaving 6 bases between. This CDR3 reads CATSTGTDTQYF. As DNA, the CDR3 is TGTGCCACCAGTACAGGGACAGATACGCAGTATTTT.

The rearrangement links TRBV19 to TRBJ1-2; 7 bases map to TRBD1. The V and J ends lost 3 bases and 3 bases, in that order; junction bases with no gene match: 1. Germline V gene data show CDR1 as LNHDA and CDR2 as SQIVND (reference sequence). This CDR3 is built from 13 residues. The CDR3 nucleotides read TGTGCCAGTAGTATTCAGGGGGACTATGGCTACACCTTC. Its protein is CASSIQGDYGYTF.

The genes are TRBV6-4 and TRBJ1-5; tentative D call: TRBD1 (5 bases). The CDR3 is made up of 13 amino acids. The V gene's germline CDR1 is MRHNA and CDR2 SNTAGT. V was clipped by 5 bases and J by 6 bases, with 11 bases between them. CDR3 loop: CASSWGVRQPQHF. DNA of the CDR3: TGTGCCAGCAGTTGGGGGGTACGTCAGCCCCAGCATTTT.

The gene calls are TRBV2 and TRBJ2-6, with 9 positions matching TRBD1. CDR1 and CDR2 from the germline V gene are SNHLY and FYNNEI. The V gene end was trimmed by 8 bases and the J gene end by 1 base; junction bases not matched to a gene: 9. The CDR3 has 17 residues. The CDR3, as DNA: TGTGCCAGCGGAACAGGGGGCCCCACATCTGGGGCCAACGTCCTGACTTTC. Translation: CASGTGGPTSGANVLTF. Variable domain in full (rest from reference TRBV2 and TRBJ2-6): EPEVTQTPSHQVTQMGQEVILRCVPISNHLYFYWYRQILGQKVEFLVSFYNNEISEKSEIFDDQFSVERPDGSNFTLKIRSTKLEDSAMYFCASGTGGPTSGANVLTFGAGSRLTVL.

V usage is TRBV6-5 and J usage is TRBJ1-3; TRBD1 might be the D (5 bases). CDR3 length equals 15 residues. The ends were cut back, 6 bases at V and 0 bases at J, with 12 bases in the middle. Germline V CDR1 and CDR2: MNHEY, SVGAGI. This CDR3 reads CASRVAGYSGNTIYF. The CDR3 DNA sequence: TGTGCCAGCAGGGTCGCAGGGTACTCTGGAAACACCATATATTTT.

V usage is TRBV7-2 and J usage is TRBJ1-6; 7 bases map to TRBD1. Trimming removed 4 bases from V and 3 bases from J; junction bases left unmatched: 9. Germline V lookup: CDR1 SGHTA, CDR2 FQGNSA. The CDR3 is 17 amino acids. The CDR3 reads CASSSEPGTVYNSPLHF. As DNA, the CDR3 is TGTGCCAGCAGCTCAGAACCGGGGACAGTCTATAATTCACCCCTCCACTTT.

V is TRBV13 and J is TRBJ1-2; D remains ambiguous. The V end was cut by 6 bases, the J end by 5 bases, with 13 bases between. The CDR3 loop spans 13 amino acids. Germline-derived CDR1 and CDR2 are PRHDT and FYEKMQ (reference sequence). CDR3 sequence: CASSSDLMYGYTF. In nucleotides, the CDR3 is TGTGCCAGCAGTTCGGACTTGATGTATGGCTACACCTTC.

The chain carries TRBV6-5 and TRBJ2-1; weak D call: TRBD1 (5 bases). The germline gives CDR1 MNHEY, CDR2 SVGAGI. Trimming shortened V by 4 bases and J by 2 bases, and 12 bases separated the two germline ends. The CDR3 is 15 amino acids. The CDR3 protein is CASSLVPRAYNEQFF. The CDR3 coding sequence is TGTGCCAGCAGTTTAGTTCCCAGGGCCTACAATGAGCAGTTCTTC.

DNA of the CDR3: TGTGCCAGCAGCCCCTCGGCGGGAGACTATGGCTACACCTTC. Translation: CASSPSAGDYGYTF. The chain recombines TRBV9 with TRBJ1-2; D is unresolved. CDR1 and CDR2 (germline): SGDLS, YYNGEE. The V end lost 4 bases, the J end lost 3 bases, and 13 bases lay between the germline ends. This CDR3 has 14 amino acids.

The rearrangement joins TRBV10-1 to TRBJ2-1; D is possibly TRBD1 (5 bases). The CDR3 has 16 amino acids. Trimming took off 0 bases at V and 0 bases at J, with 9 bases between the two ends. Germline values: CDR1 WNHNN, CDR2 SYGVQD (reference sequence). The chain's CDR3 is CASSESGQSSYNEQFF. DNA for the CDR3: TGCGCCAGCAGTGAGTCGGGGCAGAGCTCCTACAATGAGCAGTTCTTC.

V and J are TRBV5-1 and TRBJ2-3, with 13 nucleotides matching TRBD2. Per germline, CDR1 SGHRS and CDR2 YFSETQ. V trimming: 4 bases; J trimming: 6 bases; junction bases outside the gene matches: 8. The CDR3 contains 16 residues. The CDR3 is CASSLRTSGGGDTQYF. The CDR3 DNA is TGCGCCAGCAGCCTCAGGACTAGCGGGGGCGGGGATACGCAGTATTTT. Variable domain in full (rest from reference TRBV5-1 and TRBJ2-3): KAGVTQTPRYLIKTRGQQVTLSCSPISGHRSVSWYQQTPGQGLQFLFEYFSETQRNKGNFPGRFSGRQFSNSRSEMNVSTLELGDSALYLCASSLRTSGGGDTQYFGPGTRLTVL.

The CDR3 DNA reads TGTGCCAGTAGTGTGGGACAGGGTAGCAATCAGCCCCAGCATTTT. This translates into CASSVGQGSNQPQHF. The J gene is TRBJ1-5, the V gene TRBV19, with 9 bases lining up with TRBD1. The J segment lost 0 bases and the V segment lost 5 bases, leaving 2 bases of the junction unmatched. Germline-derived CDR1 and CDR2 are LNHDA and SQIVND (reference sequence). CDR3 size: 15 residues.

This rearrangement joins TRBV10-1 to TRBJ2-7; 8 positions match TRBD1. The junction had 4 bases not matched to a gene; V was cut back by 0 bases and J by 3 bases. The CDR3 has 15 amino acids. CDR1 and CDR2 (germline): WNHNN, SYGVQD (reference sequence). The CDR3 DNA reads as TGCGCCAGCAGTGAGTCTCCGGGACAGGACTACGAGCAGTACTTC. Its translation: CASSESPGQDYEQYF.

The rearrangement uses TRBV16 and TRBJ1-1, with D perhaps TRBD1 (6 bases). The germline V gene encodes CDR1 KGHSY and CDR2 FQNENV. CDR3 length equals 14 residues. Trimming pared 2 bases from V and 5 bases from J, leaving 12 bases between. The CDR3 bases are TGTGCCAGCAGCCAAATCCAGGGGAATACTGAAGCTTTCTTT. Translating gives CASSQIQGNTEAFF.

V is TRBV27 and J is TRBJ2-5; a weak D match, TRBD2 (6 bases). Germline CDR1 MNHEY, CDR2 SMNVEV (reference sequence). The CDR3 has 15 amino acids. V was pared by 3 bases and J by 5 bases, with 16 bases between. CDR3 in amino acids: CASSLRGGKWETQYF. DNA for the CDR3: TGTGCCAGCAGTTTGAGGGGAGGCAAGTGGGAGACCCAGTACTTC.

J is TRBJ1-5 and V is TRBV9, with TRBD1 matching over 10 bases. Germline V gene sequence: CDR1 SGDLS, CDR2 YYNGEE. The CDR3 length is 14 residues. V lost 0 bases to trimming and J lost 6 bases; unmatched junction nucleotides: 0. CDR3 sequence reads: CASSVGDRGQPQHF. CDR3 coding DNA: TGTGCCAGCAGCGTAGGGGACAGGGGTCAGCCCCAGCATTTT.

This chain links TRBV6-5 with TRBJ1-4; unclear D gene. CDR1 and CDR2 from the germline V gene are MNHEY and SVGAGI. Between the trimmed V and J ends, which lost 2 bases and 0 bases, there was a span of 4 bases. The CDR3 contains 14 residues. The CDR3 spells CASSYRATNEKLFF. CDR3 nucleotide sequence: TGTGCCAGCAGTTACCGTGCAACTAATGAAAAACTGTTTTTT.

The V gene is TRBV28, the J gene TRBJ1-1; 7 positions agree with TRBD1. V shed 5 bases, J shed 5 bases, and the junction held 11 bases outside the gene matches. The CDR3 is 15 residues long. The germline V gene has CDR1 MDHEN and CDR2 SYDVKM. The CDR3 here is CASSPPQGTGTEAFF. The CDR3 DNA reads as TGTGCCAGCAGTCCGCCACAGGGGACGGGGACTGAAGCTTTCTTT.

The CDR3: CASSPGPGQGHGYTF. The CDR3, as DNA: TGTGCCAGCAGCCCGGGCCCGGGACAGGGACATGGCTACACCTTC. V and J are TRBV7-2 and TRBJ1-2, with 9 bases identical to TRBD1. CDR1 is SGHTA and CDR2 is FQGNSA in the germline V gene. This CDR3 region has 15 residues. Trimming removed 5 bases from V and 6 bases from J; junction bases left unmatched: 10.

The V call is TRBV7-2, the J call TRBJ1-1; 7 nucleotides agree with TRBD1. There are 13 residues in the CDR3. Germline V gene sequence: CDR1 SGHTA, CDR2 FQGNSA. After removal of 7 bases from V and 7 bases from J, the junction contained 9 bases not matched to a gene. DNA of the CDR3: TGTGCCAGCACCGGTACAGGGGTCGGTGAAGCTTTCTTT. Translated, it gives CASTGTGVGEAFF.

V is TRBV5-1 and J is TRBJ2-5; the match to TRBD2 covers 9 bases. From germline, CDR1 is SGHRS and CDR2 YFSETQ. With 4 bases clipped from V and 4 bases from J, the junction kept 5 bases outside the gene matches. The CDR3 covers 14 residues. CDR3 protein: CASSNGTSRETQYF. CDR3 nucleotides: TGCGCCAGCAGCAACGGGACTAGCCGAGAGACCCAGTACTTC.

The chain combines TRBV6-5 with TRBJ2-7; 7 bases fit TRBD2. CDR1 and CDR2 (germline): MNHEY, SVGAGI. V shed 4 bases and J 4 bases; nucleotides not matched to a gene: 7. CDR3 size: 14 residues. CDR3 in amino acids: CASSSIRRGYEQYF. The DNA of the CDR3 is TGTGCCAGCAGTTCAATACGGCGGGGGTACGAGCAGTACTTC.

V usage is TRBV5-1 and J usage is TRBJ1-5; 8 nucleotides agree with TRBD1. Germline-derived CDR1 and CDR2 are SGHRS and YFSETQ. There are 16 residues in the CDR3. Losses at the gene ends were 4 bases for V and 6 bases for J; bases not matched to a gene: 12. The CDR3 loop is CASSPDGQGAGQPQHF. The CDR3, as DNA: TGCGCCAGCAGCCCGGACGGACAGGGTGCCGGTCAGCCCCAGCATTTT. Drawing the rest from reference TRBV5-1 and TRBJ1-5, the complete variable domain is KAGVTQTPRYLIKTRGQQVTLSCSPISGHRSVSWYQQTPGQGLQFLFEYFSETQRNKGNFPGRFSGRQFSNSRSEMNVSTLELGDSALYLCASSPDGQGAGQPQHFGDGTRLSIL.

This chain links TRBV7-3 with TRBJ1-1; D not certain. Germline assignment: CDR1 SGHTA and CDR2 FQGTGA. The CDR3 has 13 amino acids. V lost 5 bases, J lost 5 bases, and 12 bases lay in between. The CDR3 DNA follows: TGTGCCAGCAGCAGCTACAGAGGGACTGAAGCTTTCTTT. This translates into CASSSYRGTEAFF.

The chain couples TRBV4-3 to TRBJ2-3; the D gene is possibly TRBD2 (6 bases). Germline V lookup: CDR1 LGHNA, CDR2 YSLEER. CDR3 length: 13 residues. Trimming removed 4 bases from V and 7 bases from J, with 12 bases in between. The chain's CDR3 is CASSPEGEHTQYF. The DNA of the CDR3 is TGCGCCAGCAGCCCGGAGGGAGAGCATACGCAGTATTTT.